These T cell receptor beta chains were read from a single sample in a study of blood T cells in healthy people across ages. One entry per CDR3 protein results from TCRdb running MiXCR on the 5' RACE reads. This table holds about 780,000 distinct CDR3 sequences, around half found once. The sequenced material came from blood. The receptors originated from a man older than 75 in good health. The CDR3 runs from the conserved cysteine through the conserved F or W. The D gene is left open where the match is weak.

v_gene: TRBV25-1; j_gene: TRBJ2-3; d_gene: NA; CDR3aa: CASSDRGRSTDTQYF
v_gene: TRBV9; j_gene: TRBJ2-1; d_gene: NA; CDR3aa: CASSPRGTGLGEQFF
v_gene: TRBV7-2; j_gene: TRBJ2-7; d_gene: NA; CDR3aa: CASSLAHNVRYEQYF
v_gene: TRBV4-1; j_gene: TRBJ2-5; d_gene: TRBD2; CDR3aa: CASSQLWGASGQETQYF
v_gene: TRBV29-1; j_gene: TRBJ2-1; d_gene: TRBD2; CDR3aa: CSSGGNDNEQFF
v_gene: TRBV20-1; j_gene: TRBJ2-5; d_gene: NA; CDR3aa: CSARGTSQETQYF
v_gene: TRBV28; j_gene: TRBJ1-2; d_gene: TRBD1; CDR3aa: CASRGQVPSANYGYTF
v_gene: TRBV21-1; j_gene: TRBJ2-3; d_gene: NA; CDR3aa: CASSKVPGTGGEGDTQYF
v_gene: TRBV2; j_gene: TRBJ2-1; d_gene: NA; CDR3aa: CASSLRGDEQFF
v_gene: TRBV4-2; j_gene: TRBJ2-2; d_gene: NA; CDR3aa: CASSQDSRLARTNTGELFF
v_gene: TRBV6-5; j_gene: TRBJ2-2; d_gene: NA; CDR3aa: CAISRKANSNTGELFF
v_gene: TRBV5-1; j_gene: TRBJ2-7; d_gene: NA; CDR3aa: CASSLSLNYEQYF
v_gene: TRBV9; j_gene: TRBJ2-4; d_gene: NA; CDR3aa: CASSVEGGRKQYF
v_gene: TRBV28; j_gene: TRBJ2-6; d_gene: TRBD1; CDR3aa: CASRKQGIWSEANVLTF
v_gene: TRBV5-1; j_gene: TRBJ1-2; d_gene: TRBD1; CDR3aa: CASSLPTGRINGYTF
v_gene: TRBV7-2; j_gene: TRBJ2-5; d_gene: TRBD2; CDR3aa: CASITRAGLAGVETQYF
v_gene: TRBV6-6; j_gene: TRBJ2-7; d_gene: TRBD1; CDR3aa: CASTRDRAGYEQYF
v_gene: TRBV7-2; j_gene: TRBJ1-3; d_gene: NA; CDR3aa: CASSPPGGAGNTIYF
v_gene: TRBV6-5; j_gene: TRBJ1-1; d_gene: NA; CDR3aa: CASSYRSPTSTEAFF
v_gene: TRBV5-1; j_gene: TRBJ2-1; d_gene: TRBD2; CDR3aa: CASSLQSSGTVEQFF
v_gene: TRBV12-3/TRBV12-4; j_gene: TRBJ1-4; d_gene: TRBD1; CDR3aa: CASSSDRGDEKLFF
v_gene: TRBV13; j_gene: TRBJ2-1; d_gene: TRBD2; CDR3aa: CASSLSLREGSYNEQFF
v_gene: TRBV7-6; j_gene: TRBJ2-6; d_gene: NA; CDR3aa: CASSLGQGHAGANVLTF
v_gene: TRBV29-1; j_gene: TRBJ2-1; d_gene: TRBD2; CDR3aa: CSLAGTSGPHEQFF
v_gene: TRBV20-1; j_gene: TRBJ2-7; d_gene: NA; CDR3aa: CSAETRVGEQYF
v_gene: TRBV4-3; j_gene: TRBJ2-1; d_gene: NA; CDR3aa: CTSSQGPHNEQFF
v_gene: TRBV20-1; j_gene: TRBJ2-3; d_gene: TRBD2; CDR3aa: CSAYDLAGTDTQYF
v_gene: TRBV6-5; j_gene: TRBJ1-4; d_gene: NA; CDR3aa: CASSSWGGEDEKLFF
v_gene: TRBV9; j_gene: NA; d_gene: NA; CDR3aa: CASSVSLGTQGTQYF
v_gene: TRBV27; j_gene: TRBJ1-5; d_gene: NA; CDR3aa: CASSLSRWVRTQHF
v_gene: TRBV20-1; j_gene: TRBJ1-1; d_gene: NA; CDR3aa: CSDTLAPNTEAFF
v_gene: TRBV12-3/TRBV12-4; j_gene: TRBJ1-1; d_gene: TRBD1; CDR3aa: CASSSRQGPLYTEAFF
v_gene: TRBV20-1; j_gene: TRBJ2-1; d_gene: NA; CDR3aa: CSARAQGGGGEQFF
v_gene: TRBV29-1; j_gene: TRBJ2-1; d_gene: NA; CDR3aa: CSVVYRVVGAGANEQFF
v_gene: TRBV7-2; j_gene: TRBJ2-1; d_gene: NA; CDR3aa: CASSLGPGGNEQFF
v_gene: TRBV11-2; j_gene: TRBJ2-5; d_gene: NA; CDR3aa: CASSPQYGPQETQYF
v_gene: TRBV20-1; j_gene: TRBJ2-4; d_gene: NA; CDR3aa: CSARDPVGEGKNIQYF
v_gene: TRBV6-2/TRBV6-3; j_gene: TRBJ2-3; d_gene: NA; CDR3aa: CASTTPAVEDTDTQYF
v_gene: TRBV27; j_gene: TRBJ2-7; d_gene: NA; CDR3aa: CASSLSAGTRAYEQYF
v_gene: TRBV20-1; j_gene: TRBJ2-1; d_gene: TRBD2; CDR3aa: CSASSPSGRAVAYNEQFF
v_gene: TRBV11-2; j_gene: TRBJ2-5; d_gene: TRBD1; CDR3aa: CASSAIPGQRETQYF
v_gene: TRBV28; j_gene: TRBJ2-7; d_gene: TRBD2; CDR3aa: CASSLAGGSHEQYF
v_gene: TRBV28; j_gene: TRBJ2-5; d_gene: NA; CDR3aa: CASSLLGGNLREQYF
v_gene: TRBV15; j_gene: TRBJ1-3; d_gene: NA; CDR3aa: CATSETGNTIYF
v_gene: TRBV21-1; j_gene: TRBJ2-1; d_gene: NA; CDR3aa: CASKGRSSYNEQFF
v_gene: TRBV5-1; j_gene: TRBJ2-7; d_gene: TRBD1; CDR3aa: CASSHSTKPGQSYYEQYF
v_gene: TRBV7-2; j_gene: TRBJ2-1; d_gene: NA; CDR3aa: CASSLSVGGGREQFF
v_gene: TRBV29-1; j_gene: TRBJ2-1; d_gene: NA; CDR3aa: CSGTRAGANEQFF
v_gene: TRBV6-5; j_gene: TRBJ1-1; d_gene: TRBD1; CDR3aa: CASSYQGARTEAFF